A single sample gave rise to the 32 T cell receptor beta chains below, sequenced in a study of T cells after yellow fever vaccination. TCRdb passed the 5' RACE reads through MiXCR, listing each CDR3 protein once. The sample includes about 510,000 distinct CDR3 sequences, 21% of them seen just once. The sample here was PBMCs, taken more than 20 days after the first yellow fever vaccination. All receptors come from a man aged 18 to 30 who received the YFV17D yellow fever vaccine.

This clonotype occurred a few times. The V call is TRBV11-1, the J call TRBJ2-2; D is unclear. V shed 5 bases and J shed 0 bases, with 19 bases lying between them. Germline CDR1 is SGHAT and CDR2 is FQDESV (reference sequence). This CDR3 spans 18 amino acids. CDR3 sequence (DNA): TGTGCCAGCAGCCGAACCACCCGACGTGGAGCGAACACCGGGGAGCTGTTTTTT. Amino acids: CASSRTTRRGANTGELFF.

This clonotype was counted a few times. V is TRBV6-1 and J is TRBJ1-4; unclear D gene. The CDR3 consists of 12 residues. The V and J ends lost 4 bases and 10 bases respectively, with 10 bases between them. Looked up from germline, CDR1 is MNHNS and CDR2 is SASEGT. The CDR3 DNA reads TGTGCCAGCAGTGGTGGCGGCCTAAAACTGTTTTTT. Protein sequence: CASSGGGLKLFF.

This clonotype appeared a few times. The CDR3 coding sequence is TGCAGCGTTGAAGCCCCCGGGACGATGGGCTACACCTTC. Translation: CSVEAPGTMGYTF. The chain couples TRBV29-1 to TRBJ1-2; D perhaps matches TRBD1 (5 bases). From germline, CDR1 is SQVTM and CDR2 ANQGSEA. Trimming cost V 1 base and J 8 bases, with 14 bases left between them. The CDR3 totals 13 residues. Supplemented by reference TRBV29-1 and TRBJ1-2, the full variable domain reads SAVISQKPSRDICQRGTSLTIQCQVDSQVTMMFWYRQQPGQSLTLIATANQGSEATYESGFVIDKFPISRPNLTFSTLTVSNMSPEDSSIYLCSVEAPGTMGYTFGSGTRLTVV.

The CDR3 loop is CASSKRRGYVNSPLHF. CDR3 sequence (DNA): TGTGCCAGCAGCAAACGCCGGGGGTATGTGAATTCACCCCTCCACTTT. This chain uses TRBV7-2 with TRBJ1-6; tentatively, D is TRBD1 (5 bases). The germline V and J ends were trimmed by 5 bases and 7 bases, with 18 bases remaining between them. The CDR3 runs to 16 residues. Germline CDR1 and CDR2: SGHTA and FQGNSA.

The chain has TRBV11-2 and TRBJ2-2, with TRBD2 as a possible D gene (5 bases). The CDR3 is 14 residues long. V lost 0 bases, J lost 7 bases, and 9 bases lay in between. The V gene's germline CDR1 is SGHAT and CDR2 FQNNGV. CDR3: CASSLDYGIGELFF. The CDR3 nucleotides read TGTGCCAGCAGCTTAGATTACGGGATCGGGGAGCTGTTTTTT.

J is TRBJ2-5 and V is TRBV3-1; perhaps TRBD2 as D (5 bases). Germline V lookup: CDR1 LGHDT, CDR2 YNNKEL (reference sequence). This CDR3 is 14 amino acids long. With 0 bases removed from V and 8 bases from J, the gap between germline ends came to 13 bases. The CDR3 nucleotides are TGTGCCAGCAGCCAAGAATTTGCGGACTTCACCCAGTACTTC. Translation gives CASSQEFADFTQYF.

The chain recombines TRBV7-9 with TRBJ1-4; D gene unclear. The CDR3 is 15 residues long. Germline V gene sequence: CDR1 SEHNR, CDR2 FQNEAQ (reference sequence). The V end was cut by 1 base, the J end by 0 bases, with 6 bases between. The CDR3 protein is CASSLGFATNEKLFF. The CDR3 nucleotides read TGTGCCAGCAGCTTAGGATTTGCAACTAATGAAAAACTGTTTTTT. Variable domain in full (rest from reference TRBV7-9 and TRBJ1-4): DTGVSQNPRHKITKRGQNVTFRCDPISEHNRLYWYRQTLGQGPEFLTYFQNEAQLEKSRLLSDRFSAERPKGSFSTLEIQRTEQGDSAMYLCASSLGFATNEKLFFGSGTQLSVL.

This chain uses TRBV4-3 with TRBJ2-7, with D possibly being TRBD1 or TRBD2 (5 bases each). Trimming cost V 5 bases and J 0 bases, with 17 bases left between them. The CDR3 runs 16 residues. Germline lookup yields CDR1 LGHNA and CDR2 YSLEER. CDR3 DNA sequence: TGCGCCAGCAGCATCGGGGCTTGGGGTAGCTCCTACGAGCAGTACTTC. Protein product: CASSIGAWGSSYEQYF.

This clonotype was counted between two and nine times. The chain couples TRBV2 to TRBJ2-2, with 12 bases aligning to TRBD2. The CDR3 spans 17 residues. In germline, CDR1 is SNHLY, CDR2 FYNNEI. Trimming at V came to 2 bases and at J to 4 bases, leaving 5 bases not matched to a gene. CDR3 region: CASSEPSGGASTGELFF. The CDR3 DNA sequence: TGTGCCAGCAGTGAACCTAGCGGGGGGGCCTCCACCGGGGAGCTGTTTTTT.

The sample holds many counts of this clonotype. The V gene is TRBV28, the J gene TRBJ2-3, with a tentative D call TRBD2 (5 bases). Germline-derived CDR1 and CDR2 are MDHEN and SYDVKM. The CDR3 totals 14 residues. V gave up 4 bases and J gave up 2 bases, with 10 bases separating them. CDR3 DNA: TGTGCCAGCAGTTCCGGCGGGTACACAGATACGCAGTATTTT. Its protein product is CASSSGGYTDTQYF.

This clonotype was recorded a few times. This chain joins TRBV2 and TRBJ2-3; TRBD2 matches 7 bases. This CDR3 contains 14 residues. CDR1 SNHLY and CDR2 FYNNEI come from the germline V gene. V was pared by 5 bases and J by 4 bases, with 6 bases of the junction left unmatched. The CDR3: CASSYSGSPDTQYF. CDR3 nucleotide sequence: TGTGCCAGCAGTTATAGCGGGTCCCCAGATACGCAGTATTTT. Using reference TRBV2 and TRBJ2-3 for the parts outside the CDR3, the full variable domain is EPEVTQTPSHQVTQMGQEVILRCVPISNHLYFYWYRQILGQKVEFLVSFYNNEISEKSEIFDDQFSVERPDGSNFTLKIRSTKLEDSAMYFCASSYSGSPDTQYFGPGTRLTVL.

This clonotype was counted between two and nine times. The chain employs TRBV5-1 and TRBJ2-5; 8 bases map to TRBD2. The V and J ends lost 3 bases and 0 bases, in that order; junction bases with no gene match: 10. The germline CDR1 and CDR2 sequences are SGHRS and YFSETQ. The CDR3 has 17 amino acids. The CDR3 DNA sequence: TGCGCCAGCAGCTCTGGCCTAGCGGGCGATTACCAAGAGACCCAGTACTTC. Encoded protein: CASSSGLAGDYQETQYF.

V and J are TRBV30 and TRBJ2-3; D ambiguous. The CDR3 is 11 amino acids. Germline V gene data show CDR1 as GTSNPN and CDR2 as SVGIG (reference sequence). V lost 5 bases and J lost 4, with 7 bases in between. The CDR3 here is CAWEAADTQYF. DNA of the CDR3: TGTGCCTGGGAGGCGGCAGATACGCAGTATTTT.

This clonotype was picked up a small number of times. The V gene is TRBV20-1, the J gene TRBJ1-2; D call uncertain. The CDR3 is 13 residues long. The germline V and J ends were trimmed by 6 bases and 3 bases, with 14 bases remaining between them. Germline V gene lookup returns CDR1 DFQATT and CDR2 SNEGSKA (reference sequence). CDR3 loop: CSAAGLTDYGYTF. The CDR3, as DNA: TGCAGTGCCGCCGGACTCACTGACTATGGCTACACCTTC.

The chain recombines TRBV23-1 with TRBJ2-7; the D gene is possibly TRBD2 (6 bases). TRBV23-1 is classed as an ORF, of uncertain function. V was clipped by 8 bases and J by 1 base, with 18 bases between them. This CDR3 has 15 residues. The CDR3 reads CASREDRRESYEQYF. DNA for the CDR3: TGCGCCAGCCGCGAGGATAGGAGGGAATCCTACGAGCAGTACTTC.

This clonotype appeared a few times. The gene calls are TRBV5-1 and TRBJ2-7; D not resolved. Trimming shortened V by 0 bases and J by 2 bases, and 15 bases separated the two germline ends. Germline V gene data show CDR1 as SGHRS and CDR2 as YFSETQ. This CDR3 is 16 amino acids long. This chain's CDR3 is CASSLAVGGTPYEQYF. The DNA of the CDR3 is TGCGCCAGCAGCTTGGCCGTGGGCGGAACTCCCTACGAGCAGTACTTC.

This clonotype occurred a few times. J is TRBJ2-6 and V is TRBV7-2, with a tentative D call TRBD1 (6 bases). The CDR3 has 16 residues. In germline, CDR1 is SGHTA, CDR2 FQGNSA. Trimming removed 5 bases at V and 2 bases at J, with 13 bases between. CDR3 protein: CASSRKTGTGANVLTF. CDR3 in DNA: TGTGCCAGCAGCCGAAAGACAGGAACTGGGGCCAACGTCCTGACTTTC.

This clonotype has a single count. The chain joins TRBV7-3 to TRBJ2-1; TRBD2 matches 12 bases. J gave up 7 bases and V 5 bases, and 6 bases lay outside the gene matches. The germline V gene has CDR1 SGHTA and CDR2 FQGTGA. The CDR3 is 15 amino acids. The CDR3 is CASSPSGGALNEQFF. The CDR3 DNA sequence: TGTGCCAGCAGCCCTAGCGGGGGGGCTTTGAATGAGCAGTTCTTC.

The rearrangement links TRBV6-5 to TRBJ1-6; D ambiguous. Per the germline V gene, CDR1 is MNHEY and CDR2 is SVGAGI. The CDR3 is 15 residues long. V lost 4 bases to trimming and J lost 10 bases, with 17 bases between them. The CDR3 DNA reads TGTGCCAGCAGTTCGGCGGGAGCCGCGGGATCACCCCTCCACTTT. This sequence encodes CASSSAGAAGSPLHF.

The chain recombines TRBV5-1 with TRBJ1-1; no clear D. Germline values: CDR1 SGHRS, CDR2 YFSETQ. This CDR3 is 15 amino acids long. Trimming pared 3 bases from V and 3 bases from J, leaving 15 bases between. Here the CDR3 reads CASSSAPNKDTEAFF. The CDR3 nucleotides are TGCGCCAGCAGCTCTGCGCCCAATAAGGACACTGAAGCTTTCTTT. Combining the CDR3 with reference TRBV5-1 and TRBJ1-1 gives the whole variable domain KAGVTQTPRYLIKTRGQQVTLSCSPISGHRSVSWYQQTPGQGLQFLFEYFSETQRNKGNFPGRFSGRQFSNSRSEMNVSTLELGDSALYLCASSSAPNKDTEAFFGQGTRLTVV.

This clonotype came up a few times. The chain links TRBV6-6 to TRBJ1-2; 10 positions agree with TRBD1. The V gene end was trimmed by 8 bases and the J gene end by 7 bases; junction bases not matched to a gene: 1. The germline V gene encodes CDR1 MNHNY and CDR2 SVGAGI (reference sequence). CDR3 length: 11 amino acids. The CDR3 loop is CASGDRGGYTF. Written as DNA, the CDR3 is TGTGCCAGCGGGGACAGGGGTGGCTACACCTTC.

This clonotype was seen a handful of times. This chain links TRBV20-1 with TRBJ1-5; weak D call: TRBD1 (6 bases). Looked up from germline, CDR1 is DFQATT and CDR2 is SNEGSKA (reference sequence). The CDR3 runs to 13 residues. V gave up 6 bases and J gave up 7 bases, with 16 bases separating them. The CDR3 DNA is TGCAGTGCCACAACCACAGGGAGACAGCCCCAGCATTTT. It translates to CSATTTGRQPQHF.

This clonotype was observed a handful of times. CDR3 residues: CAATDNLSYEQYF. DNA for the CDR3: TGTGCCGCGACAGATAACCTTTCCTACGAGCAGTACTTC. This chain uses TRBV2 with TRBJ2-7, with D tentatively TRBD1 (5 bases). This CDR3 has 13 amino acids. Germline CDR1 SNHLY, CDR2 FYNNEI. Trimming removed 11 bases from V and 1 base from J, with 15 bases in between.

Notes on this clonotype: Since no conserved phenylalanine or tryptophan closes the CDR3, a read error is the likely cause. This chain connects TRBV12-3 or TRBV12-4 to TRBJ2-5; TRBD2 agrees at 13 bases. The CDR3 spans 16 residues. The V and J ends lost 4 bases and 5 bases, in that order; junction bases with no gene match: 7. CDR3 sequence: CASSSPVTSGGETQYS. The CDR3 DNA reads TGTGCCAGCAGTTCCCCTGTGACTAGCGGGGGGGAGACCCAGTACTCC.

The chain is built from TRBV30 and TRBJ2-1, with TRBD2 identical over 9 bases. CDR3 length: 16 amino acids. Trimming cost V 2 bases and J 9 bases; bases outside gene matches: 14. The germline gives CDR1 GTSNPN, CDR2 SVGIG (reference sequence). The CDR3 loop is CAWSPLAAGGPGEQFF. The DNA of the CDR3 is TGTGCCTGGAGTCCACTTGCAGCGGGGGGCCCAGGTGAGCAGTTCTTC.

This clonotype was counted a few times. The CDR3 spells CASSLGRGDTGELFF. In DNA, the CDR3 is TGTGCCAGCAGCTTAGGACGGGGCGACACCGGGGAGCTGTTTTTT. The chain links TRBV13 to TRBJ2-2; D could derive from TRBD1 or TRBD2 (5 bases each). CDR1 is PRHDT, CDR2 FYEKMQ, per germline (reference sequence). CDR3 length: 15 residues. V shed 0 bases and J shed 3 bases, with 8 bases lying between them.

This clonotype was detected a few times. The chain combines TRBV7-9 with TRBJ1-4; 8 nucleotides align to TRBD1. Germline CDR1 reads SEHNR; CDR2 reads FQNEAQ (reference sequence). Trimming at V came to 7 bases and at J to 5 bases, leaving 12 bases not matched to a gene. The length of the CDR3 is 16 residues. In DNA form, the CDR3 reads TGTGCCAGCAACGACGTGGCCGGGGACAGGAATGAAAAACTGTTTTTT. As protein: CASNDVAGDRNEKLFF.

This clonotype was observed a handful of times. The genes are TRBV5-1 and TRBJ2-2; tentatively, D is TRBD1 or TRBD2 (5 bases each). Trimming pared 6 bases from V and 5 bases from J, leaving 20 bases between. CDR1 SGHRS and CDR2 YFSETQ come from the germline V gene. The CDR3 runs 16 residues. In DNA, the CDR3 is TGCGCCAGCACGGAGAATTTTGGGGGTCGGACCGGGGAGCTGTTTTTT. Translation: CASTENFGGRTGELFF.

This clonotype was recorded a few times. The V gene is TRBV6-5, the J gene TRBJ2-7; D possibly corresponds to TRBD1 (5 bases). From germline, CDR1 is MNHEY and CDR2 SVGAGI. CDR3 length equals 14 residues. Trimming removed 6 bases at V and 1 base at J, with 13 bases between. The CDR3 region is CASSYRSPSYEQYV. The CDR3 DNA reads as TGTGCCAGCAGCTACAGGAGTCCATCCTACGAGCAGTACGTC.

DNA of the CDR3: TGTGCCAGCAGCCGCACATCTAGCGGGGAACCCTACGAGCAGTACTTC. This encodes CASSRTSSGEPYEQYF. This rearrangement joins TRBV4-2 to TRBJ2-7, with TRBD2 matching over 9 bases. The V and J ends lost 4 bases and 2 bases, in that order; junction bases with no gene match: 9. The germline V gene has CDR1 LGHNA and CDR2 YNFKEQ. The CDR3 runs to 16 residues.

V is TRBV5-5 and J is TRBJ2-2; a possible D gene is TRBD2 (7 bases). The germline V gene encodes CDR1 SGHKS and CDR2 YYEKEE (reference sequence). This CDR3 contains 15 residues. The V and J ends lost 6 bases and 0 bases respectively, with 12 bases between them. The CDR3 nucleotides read TGTGCCAGCACCCTGCGGGGGCCGAACACCGGGGAGCTGTTTTTT. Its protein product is CASTLRGPNTGELFF.

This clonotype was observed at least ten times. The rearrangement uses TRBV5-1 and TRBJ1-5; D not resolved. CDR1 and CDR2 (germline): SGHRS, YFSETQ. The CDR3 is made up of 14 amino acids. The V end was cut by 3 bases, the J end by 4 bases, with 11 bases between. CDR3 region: CASSSGDGNQPQHF. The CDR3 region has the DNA TGCGCCAGCAGCTCGGGCGACGGGAATCAGCCCCAGCATTTT.